The rows below give T cell receptor beta chains drawn from one sample of a study of shared clonotypes between healthy human individuals. Sequencing was performed with immunoSEQ multiplex PCR; in TCRdb, only in-frame clones are kept and a portion is missing. The table shows some 2.1 million clones, with 95% occurring only once. The sequencing input was naive CD4+ T cells sorted from blood. The receptors derive from a young man in good health. Each CDR3 is given with its conserved first and last residue. The order of the fields is J gene, V gene, clone size, D gene, CDR3 DNA, CDR3 protein. A D gene is named only where the DNA matches it firmly. Only part of the rows carry a size: once, few, many, or a class if the clone is expanded.

J: TRBJ2-1; V: TRBV11-3; size: .; D: TRBD2; DNA: TGTGCCAGCAGCGGGGGGACTAGCCCAGTTGAGCAGTTCTTC; CDR3: CASSGGTSPVEQFF
J: TRBJ2-5; V: TRBV7-2; size: .; D: .; DNA: TGTGCCAGCAGCTTAGAGGGGCGAGCAACCCAGTACTTC; CDR3: CASSLEGRATQYF
J: TRBJ1-4; V: TRBV4-1; size: .; D: .; DNA: TGCGCCAGCAGCCAAGAGCGGGACATTGGGCGGGGGGGAAAACTGTTTTTT; CDR3: CASSQERDIGRGGKLFF
J: TRBJ1-6; V: TRBV9; size: once; D: .; DNA: TGTGCCAGCAGCGCTACGACTGGAAGTAATTCACCCCTCCACTTT; CDR3: CASSATTGSNSPLHF
J: TRBJ2-1; V: TRBV2; size: .; D: .; DNA: TGTGCCAGCAGTGAAGGTCAGGGCTCCTACAATGAGCAGTTCTTC; CDR3: CASSEGQGSYNEQFF
J: TRBJ2-1; V: TRBV19; size: .; D: TRBD1; DNA: TGTGCCAGTAGGGACGGACAGGGCATATACAATGAGCAGTTCTTC; CDR3: CASRDGQGIYNEQFF
J: TRBJ2-5; V: TRBV15; size: .; D: .; DNA: TGTGCCACCAGCAGAGATAAAGGGGACAGCGGGAGCCTACAAGAGACCCAGTACTTC; CDR3: CATSRDKGDSGSLQETQYF
J: TRBJ2-5; V: TRBV29-1; size: .; D: TRBD2; DNA: TGCAGCGTTGGGGAGGGTAGCGGCCTCCTTGTGTCCCAGTACTTC; CDR3: CSVGEGSGLLVSQYF
J: TRBJ1-5; V: TRBV7-9; size: .; D: .; DNA: TGTGCCAGCAGCTTAGGCCCAGGGGCAAATCAGCCCCAGCATTTT; CDR3: CASSLGPGANQPQHF
J: TRBJ2-3; V: TRBV15; size: .; D: TRBD2; DNA: TGTGCCACCAGTCCGGGACTAGCCCCAGATACGCAGTATTTT; CDR3: CATSPGLAPDTQYF
J: TRBJ2-7; V: TRBV5-5; size: .; D: .; DNA: TGTGCCAGCAGCTTTGGCCAGTTCTACGAGCAGTACTTC; CDR3: CASSFGQFYEQYF
J: TRBJ2-7; V: TRBV11-2; size: .; D: TRBD2; DNA: TGTGCCTGCCGAGGCCCTAGCGGGTTTTACGAGCAGTACTTC; CDR3: CACRGPSGFYEQYF
J: TRBJ2-3; V: TRBV4-3; size: .; D: .; DNA: TGCGCCAGCAGCCAAGGAGGCAAGTTCGGGGATACGCAGTATTTT; CDR3: CASSQGGKFGDTQYF
J: TRBJ2-5; V: TRBV6-1; size: .; D: .; DNA: TGTGCCAGCAGCCCGAGGGAGGAGACCCAGTACTTC; CDR3: CASSPREETQYF
J: TRBJ2-7; V: TRBV7-2; size: .; D: TRBD2; DNA: TGTGCCAGCAGCCCGAGGTTGGAGCGGGGCTCCTACGAGCAGTACTTC; CDR3: CASSPRLERGSYEQYF
J: TRBJ2-1; V: TRBV7-2; size: .; D: TRBD1; DNA: TGTGCCAGCAGCTTTACAGGGGGTGGTAATGAGCAGTTCTTC; CDR3: CASSFTGGGNEQFF
J: TRBJ2-7; V: TRBV9; size: .; D: .; DNA: TGTGCCAGCAGCGTTCAGACTTGGGGCGAGCAGTACTTC; CDR3: CASSVQTWGEQYF
J: TRBJ1-1; V: TRBV30; size: .; D: .; DNA: TGTGCCTGGGGAAGGGGAGGAAACACTGAAGCTTTCTTT; CDR3: CAWGRGGNTEAFF
J: TRBJ2-6; V: TRBV11-2; size: .; D: .; DNA: TGTGCCAGCAAGGATCACTCTGGGGCCAACGTCCTGACTTTC; CDR3: CASKDHSGANVLTF